This T cell receptor (beta chain) emerged from a study of blood T cell repertoires in COVID-19. Study background: The analysed material was cDNA or gDNA that came from T cells, B-cell-depleted T cells, or PBMCs.

TCRdb's copy holds only in-frame clones and misses some; the assay was immunoSEQ multiplex PCR. The repertoire holds some 260,000 clones, with about 93% as singletons. Study members were between about 18 and 95 years old and lived in 24 US regions. The CDR3 has 15 residues. The receptor comes from a woman younger than 30 who had recovered from COVID-19. V and J are TRBV21-1 and TRBJ2-7; TRBD1 was called by the table and not checked on the DNA. TRBV21-1 is a documented pseudogene. The sequenced material came from PBMCs or T cells enriched from blood (not recorded which). The CDR3: CASSKPDRGIHEQYF. The CDR3, as DNA: TGTGCCAGCAGCAAACCGGACAGGGGGATCCACGAGCAGTACTTC.